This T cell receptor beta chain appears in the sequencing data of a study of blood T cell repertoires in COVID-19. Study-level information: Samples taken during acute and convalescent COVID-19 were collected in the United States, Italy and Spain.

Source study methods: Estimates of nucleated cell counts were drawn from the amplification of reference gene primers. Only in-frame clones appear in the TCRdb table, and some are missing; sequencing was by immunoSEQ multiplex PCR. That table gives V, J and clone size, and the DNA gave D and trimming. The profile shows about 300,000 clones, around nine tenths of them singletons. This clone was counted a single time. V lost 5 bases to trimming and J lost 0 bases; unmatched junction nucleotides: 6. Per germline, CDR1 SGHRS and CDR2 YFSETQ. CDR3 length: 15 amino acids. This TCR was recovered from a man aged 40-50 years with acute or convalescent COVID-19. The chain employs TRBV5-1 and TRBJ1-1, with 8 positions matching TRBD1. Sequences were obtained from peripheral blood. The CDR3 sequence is CASRHGQGMNTEAFF. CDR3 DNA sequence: TGCGCCAGCAGGCATGGACAGGGCATGAACACTGAAGCTTTCTTT.